A single sample is the source of the 32 T cell receptor beta chains below, sequenced in a study of cytomegalovirus exposure and HLA in healthy donors. The table came from immunoSEQ multiplex PCR; TCRdb's copy has only in-frame clones and leaves some out. The sample lists 180,000 or so clones; 86% were seen once. The sample consisted of PBMCs. The origin of the receptors is a man in his thirties or forties in good health and CMV-seropositive.

This clone was observed a single time. J is TRBJ2-1 and V is TRBV10-3; the match to TRBD1 covers 9 bases. Germline-derived CDR1 and CDR2 are ENHRY and SYGVKD. V lost 5 bases to trimming and J lost 5 bases; unmatched junction nucleotides: 4. The CDR3 contains 14 residues. For the CDR3, the DNA is TGTGCCATCAGTCTGGGACAGGGAGACAATGAGCAGTTCTTC. Its translation: CAISLGQGDNEQFF.

Here the CDR3 reads CASSLDVGLNTEAFF. The DNA of the CDR3 is TGCGCCAGCAGCTTGGATGTGGGGTTGAACACTGAAGCTTTCTTT. V gene TRBV5-1 combines with J gene TRBJ1-1; D unclear. The CDR3 has 15 residues. Trimming pared 0 bases from V and 0 bases from J, leaving 9 bases between. CDR1 is SGHRS and CDR2 is YFSETQ in the germline V gene. Variable domain in full (rest from reference TRBV5-1 and TRBJ1-1): KAGVTQTPRYLIKTRGQQVTLSCSPISGHRSVSWYQQTPGQGLQFLFEYFSETQRNKGNFPGRFSGRQFSNSRSEMNVSTLELGDSALYLCASSLDVGLNTEAFFGQGTRLTVV.

The rearrangement uses TRBV5-1 and TRBJ2-2; 9 nucleotides align to TRBD1. Trimming cost V 5 bases and J 5 bases; bases outside gene matches: 13. The germline CDR1 and CDR2 sequences are SGHRS and YFSETQ. This CDR3 region has 17 residues. CDR3 in DNA: TGCGCCAGCAGTAAGGACCTAAGGACAGGGGAAACCGGGGAGCTGTTTTTT. This codes for CASSKDLRTGETGELFF.

V is TRBV11-3 and J is TRBJ2-5; possible D gene TRBD1, 6 bases. Germline CDR1 reads SGHNT; CDR2 reads YENEEA. V was shortened by 2 bases and J by 5 bases, with 9 bases between the two germline ends. The CDR3 contains 13 residues. The CDR3 loop is CASSLNRAETQYF. The CDR3 nucleotides are TGTGCCAGCAGCTTAAACAGGGCCGAGACCCAGTACTTC.

The V call is TRBV30, the J call TRBJ1-2; 9 bases map to TRBD1. CDR3 length equals 15 residues. J gave up 4 bases and V 0 bases, and 6 bases lay outside the gene matches. Per germline, CDR1 GTSNPN and CDR2 SVGIG (reference sequence). The CDR3 DNA reads as TGTGCCTGGAGTGTATTCGGACAGGGGAGCTATGGCTACACCTTC. This sequence encodes CAWSVFGQGSYGYTF.

The V call is TRBV14, the J call TRBJ2-2, with 7 bases identical to TRBD2. Germline V gene data show CDR1 as SGHDN and CDR2 as FVKESK. The J segment lost 8 bases and the V segment lost 3 bases, leaving 18 bases of the junction unmatched. The CDR3 has 18 amino acids. Here the CDR3 DNA reads TGTGCCAGCAGCCATCTTCCCCATAAGCGGGATCATCAAGGGGAGCTGTTTTTT. It encodes CASSHLPHKRDHQGELFF.

By sample fraction, this clone is medium-sized. This chain links TRBV25-1 with TRBJ1-1; D possibly corresponds to TRBD1 (5 bases). The CDR3 is 14 amino acids. Per germline, CDR1 MGHDK and CDR2 SYGVNS. V shed 4 bases and J shed 10 bases, with 19 bases lying between them. CDR3 DNA: TGTGCCAGCAGTGGAACGAGGCAGGGTCGGCGAGCTTTCTTT. Amino acid sequence: CASSGTRQGRRAFF.

The V and J genes are TRBV7-9 and TRBJ2-7, with D perhaps matching TRBD1 (5 bases). The germline V gene has CDR1 SEHNR and CDR2 FQNEAQ (reference sequence). Trimming took 5 bases from V and 6 from J, leaving 11 bases between them. The CDR3 is made up of 12 amino acids. The CDR3 region has the DNA TGTGCCAGCAGCCAACGACAGTCCGAGCAGTACTTC. Translated: CASSQRQSEQYF.

V usage is TRBV4-2 and J usage is TRBJ2-5; 14 bases match TRBD2. The germline gives CDR1 LGHNA, CDR2 YNFKEQ. Trimming removed 4 bases from V and 5 bases from J; junction bases left unmatched: 6. The CDR3 has 16 residues. The CDR3 loop is CASSPRLAGGGETQYF. CDR3 in DNA: TGTGCCAGCAGCCCCCGACTAGCGGGAGGGGGGGAGACCCAGTACTTC.

J is TRBJ2-5 and V is TRBV5-1; 8 bases map to TRBD1. Germline values: CDR1 SGHRS, CDR2 YFSETQ. The V gene end was trimmed by 3 bases and the J gene end by 5 bases; junction bases not matched to a gene: 12. The CDR3 length is 16 residues. The CDR3 is CASSSDGRGRGETQYF. The CDR3 DNA is TGCGCCAGCAGCTCGGACGGCAGGGGGCGCGGGGAGACCCAGTACTTC.

The chain recombines TRBV6-1 with TRBJ2-7; 7 bases are shared with TRBD1. CDR3 length: 15 amino acids. J was trimmed by 2 bases and V by 4 bases; bases with no gene match: 8. From germline, CDR1 is MNHNS and CDR2 SASEGT. The CDR3 protein is CASSAPGTATYEQYF. In DNA form, the CDR3 reads TGTGCCAGCAGTGCCCCTGGGACAGCAACCTACGAGCAGTACTTC.

This chain links TRBV5-1 with TRBJ1-6; 10 nucleotides line up with TRBD1. The CDR3 has 14 residues. The J segment lost 10 bases and the V segment lost 7 bases, leaving 8 bases of the junction unmatched. In germline, CDR1 is SGHRS, CDR2 YFSETQ. The CDR3 coding sequence is TGCGCCAGCGGGCAGACAGGGGGCAACTCACCCCTCCACTTT. Translating gives CASGQTGGNSPLHF.

CDR3 in DNA: TGTGCCAGCAGTTTAAGAGGGGATAATTCACCCCTCCACTTT. As protein: CASSLRGDNSPLHF. This chain links TRBV28 with TRBJ1-6, with TRBD1 as a possible D gene (5 bases). This CDR3 spans 14 amino acids. Germline CDR1 is MDHEN and CDR2 is SYDVKM. With 2 bases removed from V and 5 bases from J, the gap between germline ends came to 7 bases.

This clone showed up just a few times. The rearrangement joins TRBV30 to TRBJ1-2, with TRBD1 matching over 7 bases. With 1 base clipped from V and 7 bases from J, the junction kept 3 bases outside the gene matches. The CDR3 contains 12 residues. Per the germline V gene, CDR1 is GTSNPN and CDR2 is SVGIG (reference sequence). CDR3 in DNA: TGTGCCTGGAGTGCCCGACAGGGTGGCTACACCTTC. It specifies CAWSARQGGYTF.

This clone showed up just a few times. This chain connects TRBV12-5 to TRBJ2-7; D not resolved. CDR1 is LGHNT and CDR2 is FRNRAP in the germline V gene. CDR3 length: 10 amino acids. V was pared by 6 bases and J by 4 bases, with 4 bases between. The CDR3 region has the DNA TGTGCTAGTGGAGATTACGAGCAGTACTTC. Translated, it gives CASGDYEQYF.

In DNA, the CDR3 is TGTGCCAGCAGCAAAGACAGGGGCGGTTCACCCCTCCACTTT. Encoded protein: CASSKDRGGSPLHF. V is TRBV5-4 and J is TRBJ1-6; the match to TRBD1 covers 8 bases. The CDR3 covers 14 residues. Germline CDR1 SGHNT, CDR2 YYREEE (reference sequence). V lost 4 bases, J lost 9 bases, and 6 bases stayed unmatched.

The gene calls are TRBV19 and TRBJ1-2, with D possibly TRBD1 on 5 matching bases. The germline V and J ends were trimmed by 3 bases and 5 bases, with 10 bases remaining between them. Per germline, CDR1 LNHDA and CDR2 SQIVND (reference sequence). CDR3 length: 13 amino acids. The CDR3 sequence: CASSIGSGYGYTF. The CDR3 nucleotides read TGTGCCAGTAGTATTGGGTCAGGGTATGGCTACACCTTC.

Here the CDR3 reads CASSQGGGGRYEQYF. The DNA of the CDR3 is TGTGCCAGCAGTCAAGGGGGAGGGGGCAGGTACGAGCAGTACTTC. The J gene is TRBJ2-7, the V gene TRBV6-1; D may match TRBD1 or TRBD2 (7 bases each). V shed 5 bases and J shed 4 bases, with 18 bases lying between them. Germline V lookup: CDR1 MNHNS, CDR2 SASEGT. This CDR3 contains 15 residues.

The chain links TRBV28 to TRBJ2-7; perhaps TRBD1 as D (6 bases). Germline loops: CDR1 MDHEN, CDR2 SYDVKM. The CDR3 covers 15 residues. Trimming removed 6 bases from V and 0 bases from J, with 15 bases in between. The CDR3 loop is CASSPRTESSYEQYF. The CDR3, as DNA: TGTGCCAGCAGCCCTCGGACAGAGAGCTCCTACGAGCAGTACTTC.

There are many counts of this clone. CDR3 nucleotide sequence: TGCGCCAGCAGCCCCGGACAGGGGGCGCGCCTCGAGCAGTACTTC. Its protein is CASSPGQGARLEQYF. This chain uses TRBV4-1 with TRBJ2-7; 11 nucleotides align to TRBD1. The trim removed 4 bases at V and 6 bases at J, leaving 8 bases unmatched. Germline V gene lookup returns CDR1 MGHRA and CDR2 YSYEKL. The CDR3 loop spans 15 amino acids.

As DNA, the CDR3 is TGTGCCATCAAACCGGGACTAGCGGGAAGCACCTACGAGCAGTACTTC. It encodes CAIKPGLAGSTYEQYF. The chain recombines TRBV10-3 with TRBJ2-7, with TRBD2 matching 13 bases. Trimming at V came to 7 bases and at J to 2 bases, leaving 8 bases not matched to a gene. The CDR3 loop spans 16 amino acids. CDR1 and CDR2 from the germline V gene are ENHRY and SYGVKD.

This CDR3 reads CASSDTSNSYEQYF. CDR3 bases: TGTGCCAGCAGTGACACGTCCAACTCCTACGAGCAGTACTTC. V gene TRBV28 combines with J gene TRBJ2-7; D not resolved. Trimming cost V 5 bases and J 0 bases, with 11 bases left between them. The length of the CDR3 is 14 residues. Germline lookup yields CDR1 MDHEN and CDR2 SYDVKM.

The CDR3 DNA reads as TGTGCCAGCAGTTACTCGAACGGGGCGACCACTGAAGCTTTCTTT. It translates to CASSYSNGATTEAFF. The chain employs TRBV6-5 and TRBJ1-1, with TRBD1 as a possible D gene (5 bases). Germline CDR1 is MNHEY and CDR2 is SVGAGI. The CDR3 runs to 15 residues. The V and J ends lost 0 bases and 4 bases respectively, with 12 bases between them.

The V call is TRBV5-1, the J call TRBJ2-7; D not certain. This CDR3 spans 14 amino acids. V lost 4 bases and J lost 3, with 14 bases in between. Germline V lookup: CDR1 SGHRS, CDR2 YFSETQ. DNA of the CDR3: TGCGCCAGCAGCCCCGGTGCGGAAGGCTACGAGCAGTACTTC. Translation: CASSPGAEGYEQYF.

The count of this clone is one. This rearrangement joins TRBV28 to TRBJ1-1; D call uncertain. V was pared by 1 base and J by 8 bases, with 11 bases between. CDR1 is MDHEN, CDR2 SYDVKM, per germline. The CDR3 has 13 residues. The CDR3 loop is CASSLFFGSEAFF. The CDR3 DNA follows: TGTGCCAGCAGTTTATTTTTTGGGTCAGAAGCTTTCTTT.

In its sample, this clone was seen a few times. The chain recombines TRBV9 with TRBJ2-2; no definite D call. CDR3 length: 16 amino acids. V was cut by 4 bases and J by 0 bases, with 13 bases left in between. CDR1 is SGDLS and CDR2 is YYNGEE in the germline V gene. The CDR3: CASSLRGSPNTGELFF. As DNA, the CDR3 is TGTGCCAGCAGCCTCCGAGGAAGTCCGAACACCGGGGAGCTGTTTTTT.

The V call is TRBV4-3, the J call TRBJ1-2; D not certain. This CDR3 comprises 14 residues. V shed 0 bases and J shed 6 bases, with 11 bases lying between them. The V gene's germline CDR1 is LGHNA and CDR2 YSLEER. CDR3 region: CASSQEYGVHGYTF. CDR3 nucleotides: TGCGCCAGCAGCCAAGAGTATGGGGTCCATGGCTACACCTTC.

This chain connects TRBV6-1 to TRBJ1-2; TRBD1 agrees at 12 bases. Per germline, CDR1 MNHNS and CDR2 SASEGT. The CDR3 length is 17 residues. V was clipped by 4 bases and J by 4 bases; unmatched bases: 10. The CDR3: CASSGPGTGGSVYGYTF. As DNA, the CDR3 is TGTGCCAGCAGTGGCCCAGGGACAGGGGGCTCTGTCTATGGCTACACCTTC.

This clone was seen a handful of times. The chain has TRBV7-9 and TRBJ1-5; no clear D gene. The germline V gene encodes CDR1 SEHNR and CDR2 FQNEAQ (reference sequence). V was trimmed by 5 bases and J by 3 bases, leaving 17 bases between them. The CDR3 consists of 16 residues. The CDR3 region is CASSPNQEMINQPQHF. The CDR3 DNA is TGTGCCAGCAGCCCAAACCAGGAGATGATCAATCAGCCCCAGCATTTT.

The rearrangement links TRBV2 to TRBJ2-3, with D hard to call. Per germline, CDR1 SNHLY and CDR2 FYNNEI. V was pared by 4 bases and J by 2 bases, with 34 bases between. The CDR3 length is 22 residues. The CDR3 DNA is TGTGCCAGCAGTGGGCTGGGTGGGCCCGTGACCCGGCCTCTCCCCCTCACAGATACGCAGTATTTT. Protein product: CASSGLGGPVTRPLPLTDTQYF. The full variable domain, in which reference TRBV2 and TRBJ2-3 provide the parts outside the CDR3, is EPEVTQTPSHQVTQMGQEVILRCVPISNHLYFYWYRQILGQKVEFLVSFYNNEISEKSEIFDDQFSVERPDGSNFTLKIRSTKLEDSAMYFCASSGLGGPVTRPLPLTDTQYFGPGTRLTVL.

The V gene is TRBV11-1, the J gene TRBJ2-7; no definite D call. In germline, CDR1 is SGHAT, CDR2 FQDESV (reference sequence). V gave up 7 bases and J gave up 7 bases, with 20 bases separating them. The CDR3 runs to 14 residues. The DNA of the CDR3 is TGTGCCAGCACACATACACGTATACCTTTTGAGCAGTACTTC. Protein product: CASTHTRIPFEQYF.

This sequence joins TRBV9 and TRBJ2-1, with TRBD1 matching 7 bases. The CDR3 consists of 15 residues. Germline V gives CDR1 SGDLS, CDR2 YYNGEE. V was clipped by 4 bases and J by 3 bases; unmatched bases: 7. The CDR3 loop is CASSQGTANYNEQFF. Here the CDR3 DNA reads TGTGCCAGCAGCCAAGGGACAGCGAACTACAATGAGCAGTTCTTC.